This T cell receptor (beta chain) was identified during a study of blood T cell repertoires in COVID-19. Study information: The cDNA or gDNA used as material had been derived from T cells, B-cell-depleted T cells, or PBMCs.

Using immunoSEQ multiplex PCR, the repertoire was profiled, and TCRdb retains in-frame clones only, with some absent. The sample has 200,000 to 300,000 clones, 70% to 90% seen once. This receptor was identified in a man aged 30-40 years with active or convalescent COVID-19. The sample consisted of peripheral blood.

CDR3 sequence reads: CSVAQGVGGYTF. CDR3 bases: TGCAGCGTTGCACAGGGGGTTGGTGGCTACACCTTC. The genes are TRBV29-1 and TRBJ1-2, with TRBD1 matching over 8 bases. V shed 4 bases and J 7 bases; nucleotides not matched to a gene: 5. This CDR3 contains 12 residues. The germline V gene encodes CDR1 SQVTM and CDR2 ANQGSEA.